The 19 T cell receptor beta chains reported below all come from one sample, sequenced in a study of cytomegalovirus exposure and HLA in healthy donors. The primer mix had 60 Vbeta and 13 Jbeta primers. Sequenced by immunoSEQ multiplex PCR; TCRdb stores in-frame clones only, minus some. The table records around 150,000 clones, around 76% of them present only once. Sequencing was performed on PBMCs. Receptors were obtained from a female donor in good health and CMV-seronegative.

The chain combines TRBV5-1 with TRBJ2-1, with 8 bases that match TRBD1. J gave up 7 bases and V 3 bases, and 3 bases lay outside the gene matches. The CDR3 is 13 amino acids. Germline V gives CDR1 SGHRS, CDR2 YFSETQ. The CDR3: CASSSGQANEQFF. The DNA of the CDR3 is TGCGCCAGCAGCTCGGGACAGGCTAATGAGCAGTTCTTC.

Here the CDR3 reads CASSLTANSGNTIYF. CDR3 nucleotides: TGTGCCAGCAGCCTGACAGCCAACTCTGGAAACACCATATATTTT. The chain joins TRBV7-3 to TRBJ1-3; TRBD1 is a possible D gene (5 bases). The ends were cut back, 5 bases at V and 0 bases at J, with 11 bases in the middle. This CDR3 spans 15 amino acids. The germline V gene encodes CDR1 SGHTA and CDR2 FQGTGA.

The chain recombines TRBV5-1 with TRBJ1-2, with D perhaps matching TRBD1 (5 bases). CDR3 length: 12 amino acids. CDR1 is SGHRS, CDR2 YFSETQ, per germline. Trimming left V 1 base short and J 7 bases short, with 8 bases between. The CDR3 sequence is CASSLQGSGYTF. The CDR3 bases are TGCGCCAGCAGCTTGCAGGGTTCTGGCTACACCTTC.

The rearrangement links TRBV2 to TRBJ2-3; 11 bases align to TRBD1. Trimming at V came to 6 bases and at J to 5 bases, leaving 4 bases not matched to a gene. The CDR3 loop spans 14 amino acids. CDR1 and CDR2 (germline): SNHLY, FYNNEI. CDR3 amino acids: CASSGQGAEDTQYF. In DNA, the CDR3 is TGTGCCAGCAGCGGACAGGGGGCTGAAGATACGCAGTATTTT.

This clone was seen a single time. This rearrangement joins TRBV5-1 to TRBJ1-4; 10 nucleotides align to TRBD1. The junction had 7 bases not matched to a gene; V was cut back by 7 bases and J by 7 bases. Germline CDR1 is SGHRS and CDR2 is YFSETQ. The CDR3 is made up of 14 amino acids. The CDR3 sequence is CASQRQGASEKLFF. The CDR3 DNA reads as TGCGCCAGCCAAAGACAGGGGGCAAGTGAAAAACTGTTTTTT. Drawing the rest from reference TRBV5-1 and TRBJ1-4, the complete variable domain is KAGVTQTPRYLIKTRGQQVTLSCSPISGHRSVSWYQQTPGQGLQFLFEYFSETQRNKGNFPGRFSGRQFSNSRSEMNVSTLELGDSALYLCASQRQGASEKLFFGSGTQLSVL.

This rearrangement joins TRBV5-6 to TRBJ2-1, with D perhaps TRBD2 (6 bases). V dropped 2 bases and J dropped 3 bases, with 9 bases sitting between them. CDR3 size: 14 residues. The germline gives CDR1 SGHDT, CDR2 YYEEEE. This chain's CDR3 is CASSFGGDYNEQFF. The DNA for the CDR3 is TGTGCCAGCAGCTTTGGCGGGGACTACAATGAGCAGTTCTTC.

J is TRBJ1-4 and V is TRBV7-8, with TRBD1 as a possible D gene (6 bases). Trimming stripped 1 base from V and 8 bases from J, with 11 bases between. Germline loops: CDR1 SGHVS, CDR2 FQNEAQ. The CDR3 runs 14 residues. CDR3 bases: TGTGCCAGCAGCTTAGTCGGGGGGCGGGAAAAACTGTTTTTT. It codes for CASSLVGGREKLFF.

The chain is built from TRBV27 and TRBJ2-7, with D possibly TRBD2 on 6 matching bases. Trimming removed 3 bases at V and 2 bases at J, with 11 bases between. The CDR3 consists of 14 residues. Germline values: CDR1 MNHEY, CDR2 SMNVEV (reference sequence). For the CDR3, the DNA is TGTGCCAGCAGTTTTGCGGGGCCAGCCTACGAGCAGTACTTC. This translates into CASSFAGPAYEQYF.

The sample holds a few counts of this clone. V and J are TRBV2 and TRBJ2-5; 12 bases map to TRBD2. This CDR3 has 18 residues. Germline loops: CDR1 SNHLY, CDR2 FYNNEI. V was pared by 1 base and J by 1 base, with 7 bases of the junction left unmatched. CDR3 bases: TGTGCCAGCAGTGAAGGGGGCCTAGCGGGAGGGTTCCAAGAGACCCAGTACTTC. It encodes CASSEGGLAGGFQETQYF. Drawing the rest from reference TRBV2 and TRBJ2-5, the complete variable domain is EPEVTQTPSHQVTQMGQEVILRCVPISNHLYFYWYRQILGQKVEFLVSFYNNEISEKSEIFDDQFSVERPDGSNFTLKIRSTKLEDSAMYFCASSEGGLAGGFQETQYFGPGTRLLVL.

V gene TRBV30 combines with J gene TRBJ2-1, with 7 bases that match TRBD2. Germline V lookup: CDR1 GTSNPN, CDR2 SVGIG (reference sequence). Trimming took 4 bases from V and 9 from J; bases not matched to a gene: 15. The CDR3 extends over 15 amino acids. The CDR3: CAWIKSGISRGEQFF. The CDR3 DNA follows: TGTGCCTGGATAAAGAGCGGGATTTCTCGTGGTGAGCAGTTCTTC.

This chain joins TRBV2 and TRBJ2-3; D perhaps matches TRBD2 (5 bases). In germline, CDR1 is SNHLY, CDR2 FYNNEI. CDR3 length: 14 amino acids. V was pared by 3 bases and J by 0 bases, with 7 bases between. CDR3 nucleotide sequence: TGTGCCAGCAGTGATTCTAGCAGCACAGATACGCAGTATTTT. As protein: CASSDSSSTDTQYF.

The V gene is TRBV5-6, the J gene TRBJ2-1; D possibly corresponds to TRBD1 (6 bases). Germline V gives CDR1 SGHDT, CDR2 YYEEEE. V was pared by 4 bases and J by 7 bases, with 12 bases between. The CDR3 is 13 residues long. CDR3: CASSKPRGNEQFF. CDR3 coding DNA: TGTGCCAGCAGCAAACCCAGGGGAAATGAGCAGTTCTTC.

The genes are TRBV29-1 and TRBJ2-2; a weak D match, TRBD2 (6 bases). The CDR3 has 14 amino acids. Germline CDR1 SQVTM, CDR2 ANQGSEA. Trimming removed 6 bases from V and 7 bases from J, with 18 bases in between. The CDR3 bases are TGCAGCGTCGTCCGTGGCGGGGTTTTCGGGGAGCTGTTTTTT. Protein product: CSVVRGGVFGELFF.

This rearrangement joins TRBV7-9 to TRBJ2-6, with TRBD1 identical over 8 bases. V was pared by 1 base and J by 0 bases, with 5 bases of the junction left unmatched. This CDR3 comprises 18 residues. Per the germline V gene, CDR1 is SEHNR and CDR2 is FQNEAQ (reference sequence). The CDR3, as DNA: TGTGCCAGCAGCTTAGAAGAACAGGGGGACTCTGGGGCCAACGTCCTGACTTTC. This sequence encodes CASSLEEQGDSGANVLTF. Drawing the rest from reference TRBV7-9 and TRBJ2-6, the complete variable domain is DTGVSQNPRHKITKRGQNVTFRCDPISEHNRLYWYRQTLGQGPEFLTYFQNEAQLEKSRLLSDRFSAERPKGSFSTLEIQRTEQGDSAMYLCASSLEEQGDSGANVLTFGAGSRLTVL.

In this sample, this clone turned up a few times. The chain recombines TRBV29-1 with TRBJ1-1; TRBD1 aligns across 7 bases. The CDR3 has 13 residues. J was trimmed by 6 bases and V by 6 bases; bases with no gene match: 10. The germline V gene encodes CDR1 SQVTM and CDR2 ANQGSEA. CDR3 protein: CSVKWRGLAEAFF. Written as DNA, the CDR3 is TGCAGCGTGAAATGGAGGGGGCTCGCTGAAGCTTTCTTT.

V gene TRBV28 combines with J gene TRBJ1-5; 8 bases are shared with TRBD1. The CDR3 totals 15 residues. In germline, CDR1 is MDHEN, CDR2 SYDVKM. J lost 2 bases, V lost 4 bases, and 4 bases had no gene match. CDR3 protein: CASSYYRGGNQPQHF. The CDR3 DNA reads as TGTGCCAGCAGTTATTACAGGGGGGGCAATCAGCCCCAGCATTTT.

This clone was recorded a few times. The chain uses TRBV5-6 and TRBJ1-2, with 7 bases that match TRBD1. This CDR3 region has 14 residues. V dropped 1 base and J dropped 4; count of bases not matched to a gene: 4. Germline V gene lookup returns CDR1 SGHDT and CDR2 YYEEEE. The CDR3 region has the DNA TGTGCCAGCAGCTTGACAGGGGTTGCCTATGGCTACACCTTC. The encoded protein is CASSLTGVAYGYTF.

The gene calls are TRBV7-8 and TRBJ1-3; D not certain. The V end was cut by 2 bases, the J end by 4 bases, with 6 bases between. This CDR3 is 13 amino acids long. Germline values: CDR1 SGHVS, CDR2 FQNEAQ. CDR3 protein: CASSLSRGNTIYF. DNA for the CDR3: TGTGCCAGCAGCTTATCCCGGGGAAACACCATATATTTT.

V is TRBV15 and J is TRBJ2-7; D ambiguous. Germline-derived CDR1 and CDR2 are LNHNV and YYDKDF (reference sequence). CDR3 length: 16 amino acids. Trimming removed 0 bases at V and 5 bases at J, with 17 bases between. Here the CDR3 reads CATSRDRWAPTNEQYF. In DNA, the CDR3 is TGTGCCACCAGCAGAGATCGATGGGCCCCGACGAACGAGCAGTACTTC.